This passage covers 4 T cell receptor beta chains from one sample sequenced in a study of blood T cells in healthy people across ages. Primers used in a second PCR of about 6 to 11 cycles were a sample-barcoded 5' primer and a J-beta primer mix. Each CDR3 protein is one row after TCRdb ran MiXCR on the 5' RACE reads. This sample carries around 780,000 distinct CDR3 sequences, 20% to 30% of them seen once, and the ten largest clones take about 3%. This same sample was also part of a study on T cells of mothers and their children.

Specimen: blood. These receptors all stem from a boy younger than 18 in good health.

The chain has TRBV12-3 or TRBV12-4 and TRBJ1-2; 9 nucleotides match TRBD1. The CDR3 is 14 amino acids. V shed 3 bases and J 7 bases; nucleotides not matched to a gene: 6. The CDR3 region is CASSFRQGESGYTF. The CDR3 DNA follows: TGTGCCAGCAGTTTTAGACAGGGGGAGAGTGGCTACACCTTC.

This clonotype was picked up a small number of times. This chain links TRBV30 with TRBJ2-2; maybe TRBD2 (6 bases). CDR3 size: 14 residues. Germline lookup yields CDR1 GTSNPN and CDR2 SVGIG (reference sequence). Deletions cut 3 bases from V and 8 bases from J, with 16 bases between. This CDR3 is CAWRPTRGMGELFF. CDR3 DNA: TGTGCCTGGAGGCCGACTAGAGGGATGGGGGAGCTGTTTTTT.

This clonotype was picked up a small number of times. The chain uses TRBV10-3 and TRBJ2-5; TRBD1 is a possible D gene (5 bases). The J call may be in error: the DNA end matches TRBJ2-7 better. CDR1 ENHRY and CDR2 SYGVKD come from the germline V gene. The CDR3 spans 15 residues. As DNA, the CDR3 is TGTGCCGGGTCCGAGTTTGGGGCTAGCTCCTACGAGCAGTACTTC. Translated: CAGSEFGASSYEQYF.

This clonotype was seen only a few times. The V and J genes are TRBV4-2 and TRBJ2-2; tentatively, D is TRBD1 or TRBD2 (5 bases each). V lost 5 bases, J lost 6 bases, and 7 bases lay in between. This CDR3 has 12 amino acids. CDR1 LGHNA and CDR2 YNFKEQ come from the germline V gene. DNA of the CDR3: TGTGCCAGCAGCTGGGGGTCCGGGGAGCTGTTTTTT. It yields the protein CASSWGSGELFF.